The 5 T cell receptor beta chains below were found in one sample sequenced in a study of post-analysis software for immune sequencing data (dated by TCRdb to the mid-2010s). Results the study describes overall, beyond this receptor: Patients showed significantly higher frequencies than controls for roughly five TRBV segments, among them TRBV5-6, TRBV5-1 and TRBV20-1.

No antigen has been assigned to these receptors. The library was generated by PCR. The sequencer listed for this sample is Illumina HiSeq 2500. To reduce PCR and sequencing biases, unique molecular identifiers were incorporated into the TCR beta cDNA libraries. The public reads were run again by TCRdb, first through fastp at Q25 and then through MiXCR, and only productive beta chains were kept. Each entry merges the rows of one CDR3 protein and shows their most common DNA and genes. This sample comprises about 540,000 distinct CDR3 sequences, around a third of them detected only once. The top ten clones comprise under 7% of the sample. The specimen was blood. The receptors come from a girl aged 2 to 17 with multiple sclerosis.

This clonotype was detected only a few times. V gene TRBV20-1 combines with J gene TRBJ2-5, with D tentatively TRBD2 (5 bases). V lost 0 bases to trimming and J lost 4 bases, with 18 bases between them. This CDR3 is built from 16 residues. Germline CDR1 is DFQATT and CDR2 is SNEGSKA (reference sequence). The CDR3 nucleotides read TGCAGTGCTAGAGATCGAGCTAGGCGGGCTGTAGAGACCCAGTACTTC. Its translation is CSARDRARRAVETQYF.

This clonotype is a singleton in its sample. The rearrangement joins TRBV20-1 to TRBJ2-5, with D perhaps assigned TRBD1 or TRBD2 (5 bases each). The CDR3 covers 12 residues. The V end lost 6 bases, the J end lost 5 bases, and 13 bases lay between the germline ends. Germline CDR1 reads DFQATT; CDR2 reads SNEGSKA (reference sequence). CDR3 nucleotide sequence: TGCAGTGCCCCCGGTGGGACGGAGACCCAGTACTTC. Amino acids: CSAPGGTETQYF.

The chain links TRBV16 to TRBJ1-5; D is possibly TRBD1 (5 bases). Deletions cut 5 bases from V and 0 bases from J, with 17 bases between. Germline lookup yields CDR1 KGHSY and CDR2 FQNENV. CDR3 length: 17 residues. Here the CDR3 reads CASSEGRVGHSNQPQHF. DNA of the CDR3: TGTGCCAGCAGCGAGGGACGTGTGGGGCATAGCAATCAGCCCCAGCATTTT.

This chain connects TRBV5-4 to TRBJ2-2; TRBD1 might be the D (5 bases). This CDR3 contains 16 residues. Trimming stripped 0 bases from V and 5 bases from J, with 14 bases between. Germline V gives CDR1 SGHNT, CDR2 YYREEE (reference sequence). CDR3 in amino acids: CASSLAGRAITGELFF. For the CDR3, the DNA is TGTGCCAGCAGCTTGGCCGGCAGGGCGATAACCGGGGAGCTGTTTTTT.

This clonotype was seen a few times. This chain connects TRBV3-1 to TRBJ2-3; 7 bases align to TRBD2. The CDR3 is 15 residues long. The junction had 5 bases not matched to a gene; V was cut back by 0 bases and J by 5 bases. Germline values: CDR1 LGHDT, CDR2 YNNKEL (reference sequence). The chain's CDR3 is CASSQDGTSEDTQYF. In DNA form, the CDR3 reads TGTGCCAGCAGCCAAGACGGCACTAGCGAAGATACGCAGTATTTT.